This TCR beta chain emerged from a study of control samples from healthy donors and cancer patients. Clones were read by immunoSEQ multiplex PCR, and TCRdb kept only the in-frame ones, dropping some. The table lists around 86,000 clones, around 90% of them singletons, with 1.9% in the top ten. Losses at the gene ends were 1 base for V and 5 bases for J; bases not matched to a gene: 8. CDR1 LGHNT and CDR2 FRNRAP come from the germline V gene. This CDR3 has 15 amino acids. The chain couples TRBV12-5 to TRBJ2-7; 7 nucleotides line up with TRBD1. The receptor's source is a woman in her fifties or sixties with head and neck cancer. Sequenced material: PBMCs. CDR3 protein: CASGLAVDRVHEQYF. The CDR3 nucleotides are TGTGCTAGTGGTTTGGCCGTCGACAGGGTTCACGAGCAGTACTTC.